A selection of T cell receptor beta chains follows, all from one sample in a study of shared clonotypes between healthy human individuals. Assay: immunoSEQ multiplex PCR; the TCRdb copy retains only in-frame clones and omits some. The table lists under 550,000 clones, 90% to 96% of them singletons, with approximately 0.062% in the top ten. The specimen sequenced was naive CD4+ T cells sorted from blood. The receptors were sampled from a woman aged 25-40 years in good health. Both conserved end residues are part of each CDR3. Each record gives: clone size, D gene, J gene, V gene, CDR3 protein, CDR3 DNA. A D gene is named only where the DNA matches it firmly. For some rows the clone size is stated as once, few or many, or as a class when expanded; others skip it.

NA NA TRBJ2-5 TRBV4-1 CASSPTGLVRREQYF TGCGCCAGCAGTCCAACAGGGCTGGTCCGGCGAGAGCAGTACTTC
NA NA TRBJ1-2 TRBV5-4 CASSSPGNGYTF TGTGCCAGCAGCTCCCCAGGGAACGGCTACACCTTC
NA NA TRBJ1-5 TRBV6-5 CASSYSGEQPQHF TGTGCCAGCAGTTACTCGGGGGAACAGCCCCAGCATTTT
NA TRBD1 TRBJ2-7 TRBV27 CASSSPGQGKGEQYF TGTGCCAGCAGTTCACCGGGACAGGGTAAGGGCGAGCAGTACTTC
NA NA TRBJ1-3 TRBV6-5 CAATGPGNTIYF TGTGCCGCTACAGGGCCGGGAAACACCATATATTTT
NA TRBD1 TRBJ2-3 TRBV27 CASSYGQASTDTQYF TGTGCCAGCAGCTACGGACAGGCTAGCACAGATACGCAGTATTTT
NA NA TRBJ2-2 TRBV4-2 CASSSLAPANTGELFF TGTGCCAGCAGCTCTCTAGCTCCCGCGAACACCGGGGAGCTGTTTTTT
NA NA TRBJ2-1 TRBV7-8 CASSPNPGLRDNNEQFF TGTGCCAGCAGCCCAAACCCCGGGCTCCGGGACAACAATGAGCAGTTCTTC
NA NA TRBJ1-4 TRBV7-7 CASSAGDNEKLFF TGTGCCAGCTCCGCCGGGGATAATGAAAAACTGTTTTTT
NA NA TRBJ2-5 TRBV7-9 CASSFGGGGETQYF TGTGCCAGCAGCTTCGGAGGAGGTGGGGAGACCCAGTACTTC
NA NA TRBJ2-1 TRBV29-1 CSVDRAVPRNEQFF TGCAGCGTTGATCGCGCGGTTCCGAGGAATGAGCAGTTCTTC
NA NA TRBJ1-5 TRBV6-1 CASSGMGRHQPQHF TGTGCCAGCAGTGGGATGGGCAGGCATCAGCCCCAGCATTTT
NA NA TRBJ1-3 TRBV5-5 CASSTMRGGSKGNTIYF TGTGCCAGCAGCACCATGCGTGGGGGATCAAAAGGAAACACCATATATTTT
NA TRBD1 TRBJ2-5 TRBV7-9 CASSWTGGQETQYF TGTGCCAGCAGTTGGACAGGGGGCCAAGAGACCCAGTACTTC
once TRBD2 TRBJ2-5 TRBV4-1 CASSHRTRSGRNETQYF TGCGCCAGCAGCCACAGGACTCGGAGCGGGAGGAATGAGACCCAGTACTTC
once NA TRBJ1-2 TRBV27 CASSPSNRVPGYTF TGTGCCAGCAGTCCCTCCAACCGGGTCCCGGGCTACACCTTC
NA TRBD1 TRBJ1-4 TRBV6-6 CASSYATGGREKLFF TGTGCCAGCAGTTACGCCACAGGGGGTCGGGAAAAACTGTTTTTT
NA TRBD2 TRBJ2-7 TRBV29-1 CSAEILRAGVAYEQYF TGCAGCGCCGAAATTTTAAGAGCGGGAGTAGCCTACGAGCAGTACTTC
NA NA TRBJ2-7 TRBV6-1 CASSGDGASYEQYF TGTGCCAGCAGTGGGGATGGGGCTTCCTACGAGCAGTACTTC
NA NA TRBJ1-3 TRBV6-6 CASSLGTPNSGNTIYF TGTGCCAGCAGTTTGGGGACACCTAACTCTGGAAACACCATATATTTT
NA NA TRBJ1-2 TRBV4-2 CASSQKLGARDYGYTF TGTGCCAGCAGCCAAAAACTTGGGGCAAGGGACTATGGCTACACCTTC
NA TRBD2 TRBJ2-3 TRBV6-1 CASSEPGLATKPDTQYF TGTGCCAGCAGTGAACCGGGACTAGCGACTAAACCTGATACGCAGTATTTT
NA NA TRBJ2-5 TRBV5-1 CASSLAWGQETQYF TGCGCCAGCAGCTTGGCATGGGGACAAGAGACCCAGTACTTC
NA NA TRBJ2-7 TRBV27 CASSLSSGWGEQYF TGTGCCAGCAGTTTATCGTCCGGTTGGGGCGAGCAGTACTTC
NA NA TRBJ1-2 TRBV5-6 CASSTRSPGNYGYTF TGTGCCAGCAGCACCAGATCGCCGGGGAACTATGGCTACACCTTC
NA NA TRBJ2-1 TRBV6-6 CASSWGRYNEQFF TGTGCCAGCAGTTGGGGCAGATACAATGAGCAGTTCTTC
NA NA TRBJ1-3 TRBV7-9 CASSLGARNTIYF TGTGCCAGCAGCTTAGGAGCCCGAAACACCATATATTTT
NA NA TRBJ2-7 TRBV9 CASSVVGSSYEQYF TGTGCCAGCAGCGTAGTCGGGAGCTCCTACGAGCAGTACTTC
few NA TRBJ2-5 TRBV7-6 CASSRGLRETQYF TGTGCCAGCAGCCGTGGACTGAGGGAGACCCAGTACTTC
once TRBD1 TRBJ2-2 TRBV4-1 CASSQVRGRDTGELFF TGCGCCAGCAGCCAAGTCAGGGGGCGCGACACCGGGGAGCTGTTTTTT
NA NA TRBJ1-5 TRBV18 CASSPRESGNQPQHF TGTGCCAGCTCACCAAGGGAGAGCGGCAATCAGCCCCAGCATTTT
once TRBD1 TRBJ2-7 TRBV11-2 CASSLGTGGIYEQYF TGTGCCAGCAGCTTGGGGACAGGGGGCATCTACGAGCAGTACTTC
few NA TRBJ1-5 TRBV2 CASSRGENSNQPQHF TGTGCCAGCAGTAGGGGGGAGAATAGCAATCAGCCCCAGCATTTT
NA TRBD2 TRBJ2-7 TRBV7-2 CASSLAGSGAYEQYF TGTGCCAGCAGCTTAGCGGGTAGCGGGGCCTACGAGCAGTACTTC
NA NA TRBJ2-1 TRBV5-6 CASSFDPTSYNEQFF TGTGCCAGCAGCTTCGACCCAACCTCCTACAATGAGCAGTTCTTC
NA NA TRBJ2-6 TRBV18 CASSPVVSSGANVLTF TGTGCCAGCTCACCTGTCGTCAGCTCTGGGGCCAACGTCCTGACTTTC
NA NA TRBJ1-4 TRBV6-6 CASSSRLVKGNEKLFF TGTGCCAGCAGTTCGAGACTTGTCAAGGGTAATGAAAAACTGTTTTTT
NA NA TRBJ2-3 TRBV28 CASSFSGRTLLDTQYF TGTGCCAGCAGTTTTTCTGGGAGGACCCTCCTTGATACGCAGTATTTT
NA NA TRBJ2-2 TRBV30 CAWTQRYTGELFF TGTGCCTGGACCCAGCGCTACACCGGGGAGCTGTTTTTT
NA NA TRBJ2-7 TRBV18 CASSPPAKSSYEQYF TGTGCCAGCTCACCCCCAGCCAAAAGCTCCTACGAGCAGTACTTC
NA NA TRBJ2-3 TRBV5-1 CASSPDGRGHTQYF TGCGCCAGCAGCCCCGACGGCCGGGGGCATACGCAGTATTTT
NA NA TRBJ2-3 TRBV10-3 CAISDGTWAVGLPDTQYF TGTGCCATCAGTGATGGCACCTGGGCAGTAGGGTTGCCAGATACGCAGTATTTT
NA NA TRBJ2-2 TRBV19 CASSIWGGGELFF TGTGCCAGTAGTATTTGGGGTGGCGGGGAGCTGTTTTTT
once NA TRBJ2-7 TRBV10-3 CAISGSALAYEQYF TGTGCCATCAGCGGTAGCGCCCTCGCCTACGAGCAGTACTTC
NA TRBD1 TRBJ1-1 TRBV10-3 CAITFTGGDTEAFF TGTGCCATCACCTTTACAGGGGGGGACACTGAAGCTTTCTTT
NA TRBD1 TRBJ1-5 TRBV7-8 CASSLVTGPRQPQHF TGTGCCAGCAGCTTAGTGACAGGGCCGCGGCAGCCCCAGCATTTT
NA NA TRBJ2-1 TRBV5-1 CASSLGSRTDNEQFF TGCGCCAGCAGCTTGGGCTCCCGGACAGACAATGAGCAGTTCTTC
NA TRBD1 TRBJ1-1 TRBV2 CASRTTGGEAFF TGTGCCAGCAGAACGACAGGGGGGGAAGCTTTCTTT
NA NA TRBJ1-3 TRBV7-9 CAAGGYGGSPGNTIYF TGTGCCGCAGGAGGGTACGGCGGGTCCCCTGGAAACACCATATATTTT
NA NA TRBJ1-1 TRBV27 CASSPVGRGSEAFF TGTGCCAGCAGTCCGGTCGGACGGGGGTCTGAAGCTTTCTTT
NA TRBD1 TRBJ1-4 TRBV7-9 CASSQPQGAGEKLFF TGTGCCAGCAGCCAACCTCAGGGGGCGGGTGAAAAACTGTTTTTT
NA TRBD1 TRBJ2-7 TRBV4-2 CASSQGGWTGSYEQYF TGTGCCAGCAGCCAAGGGGGGTGGACAGGGAGCTACGAGCAGTACTTC
NA TRBD2 TRBJ2-2 TRBV6-5 CASVSTSGYTGELFF TGTGCCAGCGTTAGTACTAGCGGGTACACCGGGGAGCTGTTTTTT